The clone carrying this TCR beta chain occurred a few times. Its antigen is unknown. J gave up 0 bases and V 3 bases, and 9 bases lay outside the gene matches. The CDR3 loop spans 17 amino acids. Germline CDR1 is SGHVS and CDR2 is FQNEAQ. The assay was immunoSEQ multiplex PCR, and TCRdb's table has in-frame clones only and misses some. The table shows roughly 110,000 clones, with approximately 94% occurring only once. This specimen belongs to a study of graft-versus-host responses after intestinal transplantation. Study results and limitations: Early declines in HvG clones that occurred post-transplant were associated with peak circulating GvH clone levels.

The sequencing used unstimulated CD4+ T cells sorted from spleen or lymph node cells, collected before transplant. The sequence derives from a human donor who was the organ donor for an intestinal transplant. The V gene is TRBV7-8, the J gene TRBJ2-3; 7 nucleotides agree with TRBD2. This CDR3 reads CASSLWTRDPSTDTQYF. For the CDR3, the DNA is TGTGCCAGCAGCTTGTGGACTAGAGATCCTAGCACAGATACGCAGTATTTT. Full variable domain (remainder filled in from reference TRBV7-8 and TRBJ2-3): GAGVSQSPRYKVAKRGQDVALRCDPISGHVSLFWYQQALGQGPEFLTYFQNEAQLDKSGLPSDRFFAERPEGSVSTLKIQRTQQEDSAVYLCASSLWTRDPSTDTQYFGPGTRLTVL.